The T cell receptor beta chain described here comes from a study of blood T cell repertoires in COVID-19. The data were produced by immunoSEQ multiplex PCR, yet TCRdb's version contains in-frame clones alone and is incomplete. The sample has around 260,000 clones, more than 85% seen once. Per the germline V gene, CDR1 is MGHDK and CDR2 is SYGVNS. There are 12 residues in the CDR3. The V end lost 1 base, the J end lost 12 bases, and 9 bases lay between the germline ends. The clonotype comes from a person between 18 and 35 years old with COVID-19, enrolled during active disease. Sequencing was done on a sample of peripheral blood. This chain joins TRBV25-1 and TRBJ1-4; D is undetermined. The CDR3 bases are TGTGCCAGCAGTGAATCAAGCTCGGAACTGTTTTTT. Encoded protein: CASSESSSELFF.